This T cell receptor beta chain originates from a study of early T cells in non-severe SARS-CoV-2 infection. Study background: Sequenced bulk RNA came from whole blood that was unsorted, and chains were unpaired. Whole-study findings and limits: CD4 and private specificities were missed by VDJdb matching, which favored anti-spike CD8 responses.

This clonotype was found many times. Its cognate antigen is unknown. Researchers attached unique molecular identifiers to individual cDNA molecules. TCRdb called the 5' RACE reads again in MiXCR, with one record for every CDR3 protein. The sample lists about 50,000 distinct CDR3 sequences; 6% to 8% were seen once. The germline gives CDR1 SQVTM, CDR2 ANQGSEA. V was pared by 4 bases and J by 8 bases, with 11 bases between. The CDR3 loop spans 12 amino acids. Sequenced here: whole blood, sampled at baseline. This chain uses TRBV29-1 with TRBJ1-4, with D tentatively TRBD1 (5 bases). This receptor was obtained from an adult who was a healthcare worker with PCR-confirmed SARS-CoV-2 infection or an uninfected control (not recorded which). The CDR3 DNA reads as TGCAGCGTTGTAGGGGTAGGCGAAAAACTGTTTTTT. Its protein product is CSVVGVGEKLFF.